Listed below are T cell receptor beta chains from one sample, sequenced in a study of OX40 agonist ivuxolimab in advanced cancers. Data came from immunoSEQ multiplex PCR; TCRdb stores just in-frame clones and leaves some out. The sample has approximately 58,000 clones; approximately 89% are singletons. This material consisted of CD4+ or CD8+ T cells sorted from blood, taken in a trial of the OX40 agonist ivuxolimab. These receptors were taken from an adult with an advanced solid tumor such as melanoma, head and neck, liver or kidney cancer. Each CDR3 is given with its conserved first and last residue. Clone size appears in some rows only: once, few, many, or a class for an expanded clone.

size	V	J	CDR3
-	TRBV2	TRBJ1-2	CASSVDRSFYGYTF
few	TRBV27	TRBJ2-3	CASSLISASGTRTDTQYF
-	TRBV18	TRBJ1-2	CASSPPTGDGYTF
-	TRBV19	TRBJ2-7	CASSIFGQGAYEQYF
-	TRBV28	TRBJ2-1	CASRLTGGYYNEQFF
-	TRBV7-6	TRBJ2-7	CASSLNPTFYEQYF
-	TRBV7-9	TRBJ1-4	CASSSRWDGATNEKLFF
-	TRBV29-1	TRBJ2-3	CSVGGLAGVRTDTQYF
-	TRBV6-1	TRBJ2-3	CASSESQFTDTQYF
-	TRBV6-1	TRBJ2-2	CASQWGMVTGELFF
-	TRBV10-3	TRBJ2-5	CATSGAPQETQYF
-	TRBV7-2	TRBJ2-2	CASSLVNGELFF
once	TRBV6-5	TRBJ2-5	CASSTSGRWETQYF
-	TRBV10-3	TRBJ2-1	CATAPAVTYNEQFF
-	TRBV5-1	TRBJ2-1	CASSHLTFSTDSYNEQFF
-	TRBV11-2	TRBJ1-5	CASSTQGGNQPQHF
-	TRBV5-8	TRBJ2-2	CASSWAPLGQATGELFF
-	TRBV10-3	TRBJ2-1	CAISGTGFQEQFF
-	TRBV29-1	TRBJ2-1	CSVEGRDEFF
-	TRBV7-8	TRBJ2-7	CASSQGSGGTYEQYF
once	TRBV2	TRBJ1-3	CASSEVSGNTIYF
-	TRBV6-4	TRBJ1-4	CASSDAELSTGHLAATNEKLFF
-	TRBV2	TRBJ2-5	CASSRGAGETQYF
-	TRBV18	TRBJ2-3	CASSPSTDTQYF
-	TRBV5-5	TRBJ2-7	CASSFGTGVEGQYF
-	TRBV5-6	TRBJ1-4	CASSLLSGTTNEKLFF
-	TRBV2	TRBJ1-2	CATHLTGGADGYTF
-	TRBV28	TRBJ2-7	CASSRGVYEQYF
-	TRBV7-3	TRBJ2-3	CASSVWGGAQYF
-	TRBV10-1	TRBJ2-2	CASSPQSTGELFF
-	TRBV7-2	TRBJ2-2	CASSLEEFGELFF
-	TRBV6-1	TRBJ2-7	CASAGSSYEQYF
-	TRBV2	TRBJ2-7	CASSEVQGTAEQYF
-	TRBV13	-	CASSFGQRSSYEQYF
-	TRBV2	TRBJ1-4	CASSEWEMWKWDSSPFF
-	TRBV21-1	TRBJ1-5	CASSNTGTGGNQPQHF
-	TRBV27	TRBJ2-7	CASTRTSGTYEQYF
-	TRBV6-6	TRBJ2-7	CASSWTSGGDEQYF
-	TRBV7-9	TRBJ1-2	CASSQGPPGGYTF
-	TRBV5-6	TRBJ2-2	CASSLYGTNTGELFF
-	TRBV30	TRBJ2-7	CAWSQTNTEQYF
-	TRBV19	TRBJ1-5	CASSPSHGSNQPQHF
-	TRBV27	TRBJ2-7	CASSLEFPGVAGDPYEQYF
-	TRBV7-2	TRBJ2-5	CASSLSLAGSQETQYF
-	TRBV5-6	TRBJ2-4	CASSFAGVKNIQYF
-	TRBV5-6	TRBJ2-5	CASSLLQGDWETQYF
-	TRBV10-3	TRBJ2-3	CATRGQGSDSGVSTDTQYF
-	TRBV6-1	TRBJ2-2	CASRTGMNTGELFF
once	TRBV30	TRBJ1-5	CAWSRDRGLGGNQPQHF